This T cell receptor beta chain was sequenced in a study of T cells in Graves' hyperthyroidism and ophthalmopathy. Amplification of TCR beta CDR3 regions used RNA as the template. TCR CDR3 underwent first-round RT-PCR with the HTBI primer set. Each CDR3 protein is one row after TCRdb ran MiXCR on the multiplex PCR reads. The table includes 300,000 to 450,000 distinct CDR3 sequences, approximately 14% detected once. This clonotype occurred many times. Germline CDR1 SEHNR, CDR2 FQNEAQ (reference sequence). The V gene end was trimmed by 5 bases and the J gene end by 0 bases; junction bases not matched to a gene: 4. This CDR3 has 16 residues.

The chain couples TRBV7-9 to TRBJ1-1; 12 bases are shared with TRBD1. The clonotype originates from a woman aged 55 to 70 with Graves' hyperthyroidism. Material: blood. In DNA form, the CDR3 reads TGTGCCAGCAGCGGAGGGACAGGGGGCGTGAACACTGAAGCTTTCTTT. Residues: CASSGGTGGVNTEAFF.